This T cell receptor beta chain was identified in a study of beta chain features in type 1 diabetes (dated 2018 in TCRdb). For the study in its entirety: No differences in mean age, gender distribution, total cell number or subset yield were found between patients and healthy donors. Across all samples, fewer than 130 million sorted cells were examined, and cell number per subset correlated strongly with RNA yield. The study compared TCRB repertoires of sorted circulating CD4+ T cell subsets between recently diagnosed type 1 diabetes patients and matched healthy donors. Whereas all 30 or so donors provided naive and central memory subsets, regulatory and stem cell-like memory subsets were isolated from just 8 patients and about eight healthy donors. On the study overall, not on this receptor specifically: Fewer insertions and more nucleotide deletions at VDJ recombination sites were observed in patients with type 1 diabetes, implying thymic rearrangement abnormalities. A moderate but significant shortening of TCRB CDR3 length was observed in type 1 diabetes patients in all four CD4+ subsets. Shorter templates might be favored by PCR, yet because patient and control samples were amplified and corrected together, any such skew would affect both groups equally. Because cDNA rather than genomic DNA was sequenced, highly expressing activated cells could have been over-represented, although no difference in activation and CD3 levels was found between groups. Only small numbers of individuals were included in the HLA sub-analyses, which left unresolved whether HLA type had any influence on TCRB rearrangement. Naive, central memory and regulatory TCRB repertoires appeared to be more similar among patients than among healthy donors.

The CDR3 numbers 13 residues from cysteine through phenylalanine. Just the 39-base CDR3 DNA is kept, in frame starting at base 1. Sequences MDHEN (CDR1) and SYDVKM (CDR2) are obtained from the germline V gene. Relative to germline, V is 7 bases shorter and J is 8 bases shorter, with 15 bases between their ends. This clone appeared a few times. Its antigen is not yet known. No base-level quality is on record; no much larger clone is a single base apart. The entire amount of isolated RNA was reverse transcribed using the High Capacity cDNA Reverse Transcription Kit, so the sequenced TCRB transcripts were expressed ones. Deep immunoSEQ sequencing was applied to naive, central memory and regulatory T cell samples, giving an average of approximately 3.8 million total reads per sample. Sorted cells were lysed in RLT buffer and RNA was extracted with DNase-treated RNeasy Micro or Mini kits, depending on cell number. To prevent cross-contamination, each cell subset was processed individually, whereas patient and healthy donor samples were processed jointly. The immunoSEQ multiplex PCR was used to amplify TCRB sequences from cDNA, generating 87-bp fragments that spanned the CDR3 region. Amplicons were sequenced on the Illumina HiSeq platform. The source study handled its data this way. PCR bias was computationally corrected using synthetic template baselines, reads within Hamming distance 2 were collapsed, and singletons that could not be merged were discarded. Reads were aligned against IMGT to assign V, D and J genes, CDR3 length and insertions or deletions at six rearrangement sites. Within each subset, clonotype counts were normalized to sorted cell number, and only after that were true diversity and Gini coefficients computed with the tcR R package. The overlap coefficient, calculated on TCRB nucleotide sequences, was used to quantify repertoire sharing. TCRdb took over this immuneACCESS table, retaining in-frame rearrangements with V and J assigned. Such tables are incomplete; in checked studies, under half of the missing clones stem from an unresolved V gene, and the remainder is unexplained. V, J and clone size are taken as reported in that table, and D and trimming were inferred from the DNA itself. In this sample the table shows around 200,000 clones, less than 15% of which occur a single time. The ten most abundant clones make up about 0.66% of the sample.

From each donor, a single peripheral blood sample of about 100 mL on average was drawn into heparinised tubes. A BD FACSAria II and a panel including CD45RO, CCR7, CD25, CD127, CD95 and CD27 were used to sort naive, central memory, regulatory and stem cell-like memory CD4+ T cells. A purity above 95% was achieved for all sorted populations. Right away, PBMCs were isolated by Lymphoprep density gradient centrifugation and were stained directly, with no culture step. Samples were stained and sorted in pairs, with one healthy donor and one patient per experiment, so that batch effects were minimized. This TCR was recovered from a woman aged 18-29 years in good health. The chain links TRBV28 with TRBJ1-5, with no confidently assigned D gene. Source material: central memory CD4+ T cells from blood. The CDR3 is CASTSSVEEPQHF. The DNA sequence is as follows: TGTGCCAGCACCTCCTCTGTAGAAGAGCCCCAGCATTTT.